Below, 30 T cell receptor beta chains from the same sample are listed, as sequenced in a study of PD-L1 blockade in urothelial cancer. Profiling relied on immunoSEQ multiplex PCR, and the TCRdb table lists in-frame clones only, not all of them. The repertoire has 45,000 to 65,000 clones, approximately 80% of them found once; the top ten carry 5.8%. Here the sequenced sample was PBMCs, taken around atezolizumab (anti-PD-L1) treatment. The receptor set was obtained from a man between 40 and 49 years old with urothelial cancer.

The rearrangement uses TRBV7-3 and TRBJ2-5, with D possibly being TRBD2 (5 bases). V was shortened by 2 bases and J by 5 bases, with 9 bases between the two germline ends. The CDR3 covers 13 residues. Per germline, CDR1 SGHTA and CDR2 FQGTGA. CDR3 nucleotide sequence: TGTGCCAGCAGCTTAGGGAGTATCGAGACCCAGTACTTC. It yields the protein CASSLGSIETQYF.

This clone has only a few counts. The rearrangement uses TRBV5-5 and TRBJ1-5; 7 bases align to TRBD1. The V gene end was trimmed by 4 bases and the J gene end by 4 bases; junction bases not matched to a gene: 2. CDR3 length: 13 residues. CDR1 SGHKS and CDR2 YYEKEE come from the germline V gene (reference sequence). The CDR3 is CASSRGQNQPQHF. The CDR3 nucleotides are TGTGCCAGCAGCCGGGGACAGAATCAGCCCCAGCATTTT.

This chain uses TRBV19 with TRBJ1-5; 7 positions agree with TRBD1. CDR1 is LNHDA, CDR2 SQIVND, per germline (reference sequence). The CDR3 extends over 14 amino acids. V lost 4 bases, J lost 4 bases, and 4 bases stayed unmatched. The CDR3 nucleotides read TGTGCCAGTAGTACGGGACAGTCTAATCAGCCCCAGCATTTT. As protein: CASSTGQSNQPQHF.

DNA for the CDR3: TGTGCCTGGAGGGTGACAGGGGGCGACCCCGGGGAGCTGTTTTTT. Residues: CAWRVTGGDPGELFF. The chain joins TRBV30 to TRBJ2-2, with TRBD1 matching 10 bases. CDR3 size: 15 residues. J gave up 6 bases and V 3 bases, and 7 bases lay outside the gene matches. The germline gives CDR1 GTSNPN, CDR2 SVGIG (reference sequence).

This chain links TRBV7-2 with TRBJ2-7, with 8 bases identical to TRBD2. J was trimmed by 2 bases and V by 5 bases; bases with no gene match: 2. The germline V gene encodes CDR1 SGHTA and CDR2 FQGNSA. The CDR3 is 13 amino acids. The CDR3 is CASSERGTYEQYF. The CDR3 region has the DNA TGTGCCAGCAGCGAGCGGGGGACCTACGAGCAGTACTTC.

This clone was observed a handful of times. The V and J genes are TRBV6-1 and TRBJ2-7; D unclear. The length of the CDR3 is 11 residues. Trimming removed 3 bases at V and 4 bases at J, with 4 bases between. CDR1 MNHNS and CDR2 SASEGT come from the germline V gene. The chain's CDR3 is CASSDPYEQYF. The CDR3 region has the DNA TGTGCCAGCAGTGACCCGTACGAGCAGTACTTC.

This chain connects TRBV7-2 to TRBJ2-7; D unclear. Germline V gives CDR1 SGHTA, CDR2 FQGNSA. V was clipped by 2 bases and J by 1 base, with 6 bases between them. The CDR3 extends over 13 amino acids. CDR3 sequence: CASSLQVSYEQYF. Here the CDR3 DNA reads TGTGCCAGCAGCTTACAGGTTTCCTACGAGCAGTACTTC.

The J gene is TRBJ2-3, the V gene TRBV6-5, with 13 bases lining up with TRBD2. CDR1 is MNHEY, CDR2 SVGAGI, per germline. The CDR3 loop spans 15 amino acids. J lost 4 bases, V lost 6 bases, and 4 bases had no gene match. CDR3 in amino acids: CASSPGLAGADTQYF. DNA of the CDR3: TGTGCCAGCAGCCCCGGACTAGCGGGAGCAGATACGCAGTATTTT.

This clone was detected only a few times. The DNA of the CDR3 is TGTGCCTGGACGCCTCCCTCCACTTACGAGCAGTACTTC. Translating it yields CAWTPPSTYEQYF. The rearrangement joins TRBV30 to TRBJ2-7; D is uncertain. Germline CDR1 is GTSNPN and CDR2 is SVGIG (reference sequence). V lost 4 bases and J 4 bases, leaving 14 bases between the germline ends. This CDR3 has 13 amino acids.

The CDR3 DNA follows: TGTGCCAGCGTTTGGGCAGGGATGAACACTGAAGCTTTCTTT. Translating it yields CASVWAGMNTEAFF. This rearrangement joins TRBV7-9 to TRBJ1-1, with D possibly TRBD1 on 5 matching bases. The CDR3 extends over 14 amino acids. V was cut by 8 bases and J by 0 bases, with 13 bases left in between. Germline-derived CDR1 and CDR2 are SEHNR and FQNEAQ (reference sequence).

The J gene is TRBJ1-5, the V gene TRBV4-1; D might be TRBD1 (5 bases). The CDR3 is made up of 16 amino acids. In germline, CDR1 is MGHRA, CDR2 YSYEKL. The V end was cut by 1 base, the J end by 5 bases, with 15 bases between. The CDR3 region has the DNA TGCGCCAGCAGCCAAGGTACTCAGGGAGGGGATCAGCCCCAGCATTTT. Its translation: CASSQGTQGGDQPQHF.

As to this clone: With a much larger clone just one base away, this may be a read error. This chain connects TRBV7-2 to TRBJ1-1; no reliable D call. V lost 6 bases and J 0 bases, leaving 8 bases between the germline ends. CDR1 is SGHTA, CDR2 FQGNSA, per germline. CDR3 length equals 13 residues. The CDR3 spells CASSVTVNTEAFF. Written as DNA, the CDR3 is TGTGCCAGCAGTGTAACGGTGAACACTGAAGCTTTCTTT.

The chain carries TRBV2 and TRBJ2-7; possible D gene TRBD1, 6 bases. Deletions cut 10 bases from V and 2 bases from J, with 18 bases between. This CDR3 has 14 residues. Germline V gene lookup returns CDR1 SNHLY and CDR2 FYNNEI. DNA for the CDR3: TGTGCCACCGGAGAGACAGGCACGGCCTACGAGCAGTACTTC. Translated: CATGETGTAYEQYF.

Remarks on this clone: An end of the junction does not agree with germline; a read error may underlie this. The CDR3 coding sequence is TGTGCTAGCAGCTTAAACGGGAGGGCCGACTACGAGCAGTACTTC. Its protein product is CASSLNGRADYEQYF. The chain employs TRBV7-7 and TRBJ2-7, with 8 positions matching TRBD2. The germline V gene encodes CDR1 SSHAT and CDR2 FNYEAQ (reference sequence). CDR3 size: 15 residues.

The chain joins TRBV6-5 to TRBJ1-1; D remains unclear. This CDR3 is 15 amino acids long. Germline assignment: CDR1 MNHEY and CDR2 SVGAGI. V shed 7 bases and J shed 5 bases, with 20 bases lying between them. The CDR3 here is CASTPSYVLGTEAFF. DNA for the CDR3: TGTGCCAGCACCCCGTCCTATGTTCTCGGGACTGAAGCTTTCTTT.

The chain has TRBV19 and TRBJ2-7; possibly TRBD2 for D (6 bases). Deletions cut 1 base from V and 7 bases from J, with 17 bases between. CDR3 length equals 15 residues. From germline, CDR1 is LNHDA and CDR2 SQIVND (reference sequence). As DNA, the CDR3 is TGTGCCAGTAGTATAGTAGCCCGGGCCCGGGAGGAGCAGTACTTC. Amino acid sequence: CASSIVARAREEQYF.

Concerning this clone: Mismatch with germline at one junction end may stem from a read error. This chain joins TRBV11-2 and TRBJ2-3; 11 nucleotides line up with TRBD2. This CDR3 is 15 amino acids long. The germline V gene encodes CDR1 SGHAT and CDR2 FQNNGV. CDR3: CASSLAGGPGDTQYF. The CDR3, as DNA: TGTGCCAGCAGTTTAGCGGGAGGGCCTGGAGATACGCAGTATTTT.

This chain uses TRBV5-5 with TRBJ2-5, with D perhaps TRBD2 (7 bases). Deletions cut 6 bases from V and 4 bases from J, with 13 bases between. CDR3 size: 13 residues. The V gene's germline CDR1 is SGHKS and CDR2 YYEKEE (reference sequence). The CDR3 coding sequence is TGTGCCAGCACCCGAGGGGGGGTAGAGACCCAGTACTTC. This sequence encodes CASTRGGVETQYF.

The chain recombines TRBV9 with TRBJ1-4; 9 nucleotides match TRBD1. The V gene end was trimmed by 0 bases and the J gene end by 8 bases; junction bases not matched to a gene: 11. The CDR3 runs to 17 residues. The germline V gene has CDR1 SGDLS and CDR2 YYNGEE. The CDR3 reads CASSVGVTGTGYEKLFF. CDR3 nucleotide sequence: TGTGCCAGCAGCGTAGGTGTAACCGGGACAGGGTACGAAAAACTGTTTTTT. Full variable domain (remainder filled in from reference TRBV9 and TRBJ1-4): DSGVTQTPKHLITATGQRVTLRCSPRSGDLSVYWYQQSLDQGLQFLIQYYNGEERAKGNILERFSAQQFPDLHSELNLSSLELGDSALYFCASSVGVTGTGYEKLFFGSGTQLSVL.

This clone is classed as medium-sized. This chain links TRBV9 with TRBJ2-2, with D possibly matching TRBD2 (6 bases). The V end lost 0 bases, the J end lost 3 bases, and 6 bases lay between the germline ends. CDR3 length: 14 amino acids. CDR1 SGDLS and CDR2 YYNGEE come from the germline V gene. CDR3 in amino acids: CASSVGGDTGELFF. The DNA for the CDR3 is TGTGCCAGCAGCGTAGGCGGGGACACCGGGGAGCTGTTTTTT.

Only a few counts were recorded for this clone. V is TRBV5-5 and J is TRBJ2-1; D ambiguous. CDR3 length: 15 amino acids. Germline CDR1 is SGHKS and CDR2 is YYEKEE (reference sequence). The V end lost 0 bases, the J end lost 5 bases, and 12 bases lay between the germline ends. In DNA form, the CDR3 reads TGTGCCAGCAGCTTGGGGCTAGTTCGGGACAATGAGCAGTTCTTC. It translates to CASSLGLVRDNEQFF.

The chain recombines TRBV9 with TRBJ1-4; D call uncertain. The V gene's germline CDR1 is SGDLS and CDR2 YYNGEE. V was cut by 3 bases and J by 0 bases, with 9 bases left in between. The CDR3 runs 15 residues. In nucleotides, the CDR3 is TGTGCCAGCAGCGCCCTAACGGCAACTAATGAAAAACTGTTTTTT. Protein sequence: CASSALTATNEKLFF. The full variable domain, its missing parts supplied by reference TRBV9 and TRBJ1-4, is DSGVTQTPKHLITATGQRVTLRCSPRSGDLSVYWYQQSLDQGLQFLIQYYNGEERAKGNILERFSAQQFPDLHSELNLSSLELGDSALYFCASSALTATNEKLFFGSGTQLSVL.

This chain uses TRBV6-6 with TRBJ1-5; 8 positions agree with TRBD1. J lost 6 bases, V lost 0 bases, and 4 bases had no gene match. CDR3 size: 15 residues. From germline, CDR1 is MNHNY and CDR2 SVGAGI (reference sequence). The CDR3 is CASSYSDRGGQPQHF. CDR3 in DNA: TGTGCCAGCAGTTACTCCGACAGGGGAGGTCAGCCCCAGCATTTT.

The genes are TRBV28 and TRBJ1-1; 9 bases agree with TRBD1. The germline V gene encodes CDR1 MDHEN and CDR2 SYDVKM. V shed 10 bases, J shed 5 bases, and the junction held 8 bases outside the gene matches. The length of the CDR3 is 13 residues. The CDR3 DNA follows: TGTGCCACGATGGGGACAGGGTGGACTGAAGCTTTCTTT. Amino acid sequence: CATMGTGWTEAFF. Complete variable domain (other parts from reference TRBV28 and TRBJ1-1): DVKVTQSSRYLVKRTGEKVFLECVQDMDHENMFWYRQDPGLGLRLIYFSYDVKMKEKGDIPEGYSVSREKKERFSLILESASTNQTSMYLCATMGTGWTEAFFGQGTRLTVV.

J is TRBJ2-7 and V is TRBV21-1; the table assigns TRBD2, which was not confirmed against the DNA. TRBV21-1 is reported as a pseudogene. This CDR3 is 19 amino acids long. In nucleotides, the CDR3 is TGTGCCAGCAGCAAAGCCGGGACTAGCGGGAGCAGATGGCCCTACGAGCAGTACTTC. It encodes CASSKAGTSGSRWPYEQYF.

This clone was detected only a few times. CDR3 sequence reads: CASSLVFSTGELFF. CDR3 coding DNA: TGTGCCAGCAGCTTAGTGTTTAGCACCGGGGAGCTGTTTTTT. The chain joins TRBV7-2 to TRBJ2-2; no clear D. CDR1 SGHTA and CDR2 FQGNSA come from the germline V gene. V was cut by 1 base and J by 4 bases, with 7 bases left in between. CDR3 length: 14 amino acids.

This clone was seen only once. The J gene is TRBJ1-1, the V gene TRBV7-2; 7 bases are a match to TRBD1. The CDR3 extends over 13 amino acids. In germline, CDR1 is SGHTA, CDR2 FQGNSA. The junction had 6 bases not matched to a gene; V was cut back by 3 bases and J by 8 bases. The CDR3 region has the DNA TGTGCCAGCAGCTTTGGTCGGGACAGAGAAGCTTTCTTT. Amino acid sequence: CASSFGRDREAFF.

The chain couples TRBV13 to TRBJ2-7; TRBD2 aligns across 12 bases. Germline V gene sequence: CDR1 PRHDT, CDR2 FYEKMQ (reference sequence). This CDR3 contains 16 residues. Trimming took 1 base from V and 2 from J; bases not matched to a gene: 3. The CDR3 DNA follows: TGTGCCAGCAGCTTAGCTCTAGCGGGAGGGGCCTACGAGCAGTACTTC. It is translated as CASSLALAGGAYEQYF.

V usage is TRBV11-2 and J usage is TRBJ2-2, with a weak D call TRBD2 (6 bases). V lost 5 bases and J 5 bases, leaving 15 bases between the germline ends. Germline V gene lookup returns CDR1 SGHAT and CDR2 FQNNGV. CDR3 size: 15 residues. CDR3: CASSPRLVGTGELFF. CDR3 nucleotides: TGTGCCAGCAGCCCTAGACTAGTTGGGACCGGGGAGCTGTTTTTT.

The chain combines TRBV9 with TRBJ2-1, with 8 bases identical to TRBD2. This CDR3 region has 13 residues. From germline, CDR1 is SGDLS and CDR2 YYNGEE. With 7 bases clipped from V and 5 bases from J, the junction kept 5 bases outside the gene matches. The DNA for the CDR3 is TGTGCCAGCCGAGCGGGGGCAAACAATGAGCAGTTCTTC. Protein product: CASRAGANNEQFF.